A few counts support the clone carrying this T cell receptor beta chain. What it binds is unknown. The source of the sample is a study of blood T cells in healthy people across ages. With a J-beta primer mix and a sample-barcoded 5' primer, a second PCR ran about 7 to 12 cycles. MiXCR was run by TCRdb on the 5' RACE reads, yielding one entry per CDR3 protein. The table records roughly 1,700,000 distinct CDR3 sequences, 28% of them present only once. Study-level results: The recorded TCR beta diversity per million T cells decreased in a roughly linear manner with age. Naive CD4+ cells and diversity were both higher in long-lived donors than in aged donors.

Input material: blood. The origin of this receptor is a woman aged 25 to 39 in good health.

In nucleotides, the CDR3 is TGCGCCAGCAGCCCGACTAGCCTAACCTACGAGCAGTACTTC. Its protein is CASSPTSLTYEQYF. The rearrangement joins TRBV5-1 to TRBJ2-7; 7 positions match TRBD2. The CDR3 has 14 residues. Trimming at V came to 4 bases and at J to 2 bases, leaving 6 bases not matched to a gene. Germline values: CDR1 SGHRS, CDR2 YFSETQ.